The 26 T cell receptor beta chains listed next were all sequenced from one sample in a study of regulatory T cells in long-lasting Graves disease. Time point: persistent/refractory GD, antithyroid drugs over 5 years with positive TRAb. The authors made the TCR library using RNA they extracted from PBMCs. The TCR beta library used iRepertoire HTBI primers with Arm-PCR amplification of CDR3. In TCRdb, the multiplex PCR reads were re-called with MiXCR into one record per CDR3 protein. This sample carries approximately 690,000 distinct CDR3 sequences, about 32% of them seen once, and the ten largest clones take 40% to 55%. Sequenced material: peripheral blood mononuclear cells (PBMCs), taken when the disease was refractory, from a patient treated with antithyroid drugs. The receptor source for this set is a female donor with Graves disease.

A word on this clonotype: The junction does not match germline at one end; this may be a read error. J is TRBJ1-1 and V is TRBV5-1; tentatively, D is TRBD1 (5 bases). CDR3 length: 15 residues. Looked up from germline, CDR1 is SGHRS and CDR2 is YFSETQ. The CDR3 coding sequence is TGCGCCAGCAGCTTGACAGGCAAGCTTAACACTGAAACTTTCTTT. It yields the protein CASSLTGKLNTETFF.

The chain employs TRBV2 and TRBJ1-5; D gene unclear. This CDR3 contains 13 residues. V lost 6 bases and J 6 bases, leaving 12 bases between the germline ends. CDR1 SNHLY and CDR2 FYNNEI come from the germline V gene. In nucleotides, the CDR3 is TGTGCCAGCAGATTGGAGTCAAGTCAGCCCCAGCATTTT. Translated: CASRLESSQPQHF.

The V and J genes are TRBV7-8 and TRBJ1-1, with D unclear. This CDR3 has 14 residues. Trimming pared 1 base from V and 1 base from J, leaving 7 bases between. Germline loops: CDR1 SGHVS, CDR2 FQNEAQ. CDR3 protein: CASSLVKQNTEAFF. DNA for the CDR3: TGTGCCAGCAGCTTAGTAAAACAGAACACTGAAGCTTTCTTT. Full variable domain (remainder filled in from reference TRBV7-8 and TRBJ1-1): GAGVSQSPRYKVAKRGQDVALRCDPISGHVSLFWYQQALGQGPEFLTYFQNEAQLDKSGLPSDRFFAERPEGSVSTLKIQRTQQEDSAVYLCASSLVKQNTEAFFGQGTRLTVV.

This clonotype was observed a few times. The chain combines TRBV12-3 or TRBV12-4 with TRBJ2-7; D possibly matches TRBD1 or TRBD2 (6 bases each). With 8 bases removed from V and 3 bases from J, the gap between germline ends came to 14 bases. This CDR3 region has 13 residues. CDR3: CASRSRGDYEQYF. In DNA form, the CDR3 reads TGTGCCAGCCGGAGTAGGGGGGACTACGAGCAGTACTTC.

The chain is built from TRBV20-1 and TRBJ2-2; no firm D call. V was trimmed by 3 bases and J by 6 bases, leaving 14 bases between them. Germline CDR1 is DFQATT and CDR2 is SNEGSKA (reference sequence). The CDR3 is made up of 14 amino acids. CDR3 residues: CSARLEFRAGELFF. CDR3 DNA: TGCAGTGCTAGGCTGGAGTTTAGGGCCGGGGAGCTGTTTTTT.

This clonotype was counted only a few times. V is TRBV20-1 and J is TRBJ1-1; a possible D gene is TRBD1 (5 bases). Per the germline V gene, CDR1 is DFQATT and CDR2 is SNEGSKA (reference sequence). The CDR3 is made up of 14 amino acids. V lost 6 bases and J 3 bases, leaving 17 bases between the germline ends. CDR3 sequence (DNA): TGCAGTGCCCCCGGGCCCTCGGGGGACACTGAAGCTTTCTTT. It is translated as CSAPGPSGDTEAFF.

This clonotype has ten or more counts. V is TRBV30 and J is TRBJ2-7; 8 positions match TRBD2. With V trimmed by 0 bases and J by 6 bases, 1 base remained unmatched. From germline, CDR1 is GTSNPN and CDR2 SVGIG (reference sequence). The length of the CDR3 is 12 residues. The chain's CDR3 is CAWSVRGGEQYF. CDR3 DNA: TGTGCCTGGAGTGTACGGGGGGGCGAGCAGTACTTC.

This clonotype was detected once. The chain carries TRBV2 and TRBJ1-2; a possible D gene is TRBD1 (5 bases). Trimming removed 10 bases at V and 7 bases at J, with 22 bases between. Germline assignment: CDR1 SNHLY and CDR2 FYNNEI. This CDR3 region has 14 residues. The CDR3 loop is CATAGGPSMSGYTF. CDR3 in DNA: TGTGCCACCGCTGGGGGTCCCTCGATGAGTGGCTACACCTTC.

The chain employs TRBV12-3 or TRBV12-4 and TRBJ1-5; TRBD1 aligns across 8 bases. The length of the CDR3 is 13 residues. With 7 bases clipped from V and 6 bases from J, the junction kept 5 bases outside the gene matches. The CDR3: CASKGQGTQPQHF. Written as DNA, the CDR3 is TGTGCCAGCAAAGGACAGGGAACTCAGCCCCAGCATTTT.

Ten or more counts support this clonotype. V usage is TRBV12-3 or TRBV12-4 and J usage is TRBJ2-7; the D gene is possibly TRBD2 (6 bases). The CDR3 length is 17 residues. Trimming removed 5 bases from V and 4 bases from J, with 24 bases in between. The CDR3 DNA reads as TGTGCCAGCAGTCCTCGAGGCGGGGATGGAGGGGTTTACGAGCAGTACTTC. Translation: CASSPRGGDGGVYEQYF.

The chain couples TRBV27 to TRBJ1-5, with D hard to call. V lost 5 bases and J 0 bases, leaving 11 bases between the germline ends. From germline, CDR1 is MNHEY and CDR2 SMNVEV (reference sequence). The CDR3 is 15 amino acids. CDR3 region: CASSEVGYSNQPQHF. The CDR3 region has the DNA TGTGCCAGCAGTGAGGTGGGTTATAGCAATCAGCCCCAGCATTTT.

This clonotype came up many times. The V and J genes are TRBV28 and TRBJ1-1; a possible D gene is TRBD1 (5 bases). Between the trimmed V and J ends, which lost 3 bases and 10 bases, there was a span of 9 bases. The length of the CDR3 is 11 residues. Germline CDR1 and CDR2: MDHEN and SYDVKM. In nucleotides, the CDR3 is TGTGCCAGCAGTTTGGGGGTAGGAGCTTTCTTT. Translating it yields CASSLGVGAFF.

J is TRBJ2-7 and V is TRBV30, with TRBD2 matching over 7 bases. The V gene's germline CDR1 is GTSNPN and CDR2 SVGIG (reference sequence). CDR3 length: 15 amino acids. V was pared by 4 bases and J by 5 bases, with 14 bases of the junction left unmatched. The CDR3 nucleotides are TGTGCCTGGACAATTGGGGCGGGAGAGAGGAACGAGCAGTACTTC. It encodes CAWTIGAGERNEQYF.

This clonotype has more than one count but fewer than ten. This chain uses TRBV19 with TRBJ1-5; D is perhaps TRBD1 (5 bases). CDR1 is LNHDA, CDR2 SQIVND, per germline (reference sequence). V lost 1 base to trimming and J lost 11 bases, with 21 bases between them. The CDR3 covers 16 residues. The CDR3 sequence: CASSIVRTGPKSTQHF. CDR3 bases: TGTGCCAGTAGTATAGTTAGAACGGGACCCAAATCTACCCAGCATTTT.

V gene TRBV10-2 combines with J gene TRBJ1-5; TRBD1 aligns across 7 bases. The CDR3 is made up of 12 amino acids. Germline lookup yields CDR1 WSHSY and CDR2 SAAADI. Trimming at V came to 10 bases and at J to 5 bases, leaving 5 bases not matched to a gene. CDR3 residues: CATSDRDQPQHF. The CDR3 coding sequence is TGCGCCACCTCCGACAGGGATCAGCCCCAGCATTTT.

This clonotype was picked up a small number of times. This chain uses TRBV13 with TRBJ2-5, with 7 bases identical to TRBD2. The CDR3 length is 17 residues. V lost 2 bases and J lost 1; bases outside the gene matches: 10. Per germline, CDR1 PRHDT and CDR2 FYEKMQ (reference sequence). CDR3 amino acids: CASSLSNLAEPQETQYF. DNA of the CDR3: TGTGCCAGCAGCTTAAGCAACCTAGCGGAGCCCCAAGAGACCCAGTACTTC. Full variable domain (remainder filled in from reference TRBV13 and TRBJ2-5): AAGVIQSPRHLIKEKRETATLKCYPIPRHDTVYWYQQGPGQDPQFLISFYEKMQSDKGSIPDRFSAQQFSDYHSELNMSSLELGDSALYFCASSLSNLAEPQETQYFGPGTRLLVL.

In its sample, this clonotype was seen a few times. The V call is TRBV29-1, the J call TRBJ2-5; 10 nucleotides line up with TRBD2. Germline lookup yields CDR1 SQVTM and CDR2 ANQGSEA. V lost 3 bases and J lost 3; bases outside the gene matches: 7. The CDR3 contains 15 residues. As DNA, the CDR3 is TGCAGCGTTGAGCGCCCCCTAGCGGGGGAAGAGACCCAGTACTTC. It translates to CSVERPLAGEETQYF. Together with reference TRBV29-1 and TRBJ2-5, the CDR3 gives the full variable domain: SAVISQKPSRDICQRGTSLTIQCQVDSQVTMMFWYRQQPGQSLTLIATANQGSEATYESGFVIDKFPISRPNLTFSTLTVSNMSPEDSSIYLCSVERPLAGEETQYFGPGTRLLVL.

V and J are TRBV7-9 and TRBJ1-1; D gene ambiguous. Germline V gene lookup returns CDR1 SEHNR and CDR2 FQNEAQ (reference sequence). V gave up 1 base and J gave up 6 bases, with 12 bases separating them. The CDR3 sequence is 14 residues long. This chain's CDR3 is CASSLDREAAEAFF. DNA of the CDR3: TGTGCCAGCAGCTTAGATCGGGAGGCGGCTGAAGCTTTCTTT.

The chain has TRBV6-2 or TRBV6-3 and TRBJ2-7; 11 nucleotides match TRBD2. The V segment lost 2 bases and the J segment 12 bases; nucleotides outside the gene matches: 12. The CDR3 runs 15 residues. The germline V gene has CDR1 MNHEY and CDR2 SVGEGT. The CDR3 loop is CASSYASGRTLRPYF. CDR3 nucleotide sequence: TGTGCCAGCAGTTACGCTAGCGGGAGGACCCTACGGCCGTACTTC.

As for this clonotype: A read error may explain this, as a much larger clone is one base away. The chain couples TRBV7-9 to TRBJ1-1, with no clear D. In germline, CDR1 is SEHNR, CDR2 FQNEAQ (reference sequence). The V gene lost 10 bases and the J gene lost 0 bases, with 9 bases spanning the gap. The CDR3 has 12 residues. The CDR3 protein is CATRRVNTEAFF. CDR3 nucleotide sequence: TGTGCCACCCGACGGGTGAACACTGAAGCTTTCTTT.

This clonotype was detected only a few times. The gene calls are TRBV18 and TRBJ1-1; TRBD1 agrees at 8 bases. Germline assignment: CDR1 KGHSH and CDR2 LQKENI. CDR3 size: 15 residues. Trimming cost V 6 bases and J 4 bases; bases outside gene matches: 10. CDR3: CASSTQGAGGTEAFF. In nucleotides, the CDR3 is TGTGCCAGCTCTACCCAGGGGGCTGGGGGCACTGAAGCTTTCTTT.

To note about this clonotype: One end of the junction does not line up with germline, which may come from a read error. The chain links TRBV7-9 to TRBJ1-2; 9 nucleotides match TRBD1. The V gene's germline CDR1 is SEHNR and CDR2 FQNEAQ (reference sequence). The CDR3 runs 15 residues. This CDR3 is CASSSPDRGGYGHTF. In DNA, the CDR3 is TGTGCCAGCAGCTCCCCGGACAGGGGAGGCTATGGCCACACCTTC.

This clonotype has at least ten counts. The chain uses TRBV12-3 or TRBV12-4 and TRBJ1-4; no clear D gene. Trimming stripped 5 bases from V and 6 bases from J, with 10 bases between. CDR3 length equals 13 residues. CDR3 sequence: CASSPNQDEKLFF. CDR3 nucleotide sequence: TGTGCCAGCAGTCCCAACCAAGATGAAAAACTGTTTTTT.

This clonotype was seen a handful of times. The V and J genes are TRBV7-3 and TRBJ2-7, with 7 bases that match TRBD2. Germline CDR1 SGHTA, CDR2 FQGTGA. The length of the CDR3 is 14 residues. Losses at the gene ends were 5 bases for V and 0 bases for J; bases not matched to a gene: 4. This CDR3 is CASSLIAGSYEQYF. The CDR3 DNA reads TGTGCCAGCAGCCTAATAGCGGGCTCCTACGAGCAGTACTTC.

In this sample, this clonotype turned up a few times. The chain couples TRBV11-2 to TRBJ2-3; TRBD2 matches 7 bases. Germline trimming cut 3 bases from V and 5 bases from J; bases unmatched to any gene: 5. Germline V gene lookup returns CDR1 SGHAT and CDR2 FQNNGV. The CDR3 is 14 residues long. CDR3 sequence: CASSLELAIDTQYF. In nucleotides, the CDR3 is TGTGCCAGCAGCTTGGAACTAGCGATAGATACGCAGTATTTT.

The rearrangement links TRBV5-1 to TRBJ2-7; D not resolved. Deletions cut 2 bases from V and 2 bases from J, with 8 bases between. CDR1 and CDR2 (germline): SGHRS, YFSETQ. The CDR3 runs to 13 residues. This chain's CDR3 is CASSFGNTYEQYF. DNA for the CDR3: TGCGCCAGCAGCTTTGGCAACACCTACGAGCAGTACTTC.